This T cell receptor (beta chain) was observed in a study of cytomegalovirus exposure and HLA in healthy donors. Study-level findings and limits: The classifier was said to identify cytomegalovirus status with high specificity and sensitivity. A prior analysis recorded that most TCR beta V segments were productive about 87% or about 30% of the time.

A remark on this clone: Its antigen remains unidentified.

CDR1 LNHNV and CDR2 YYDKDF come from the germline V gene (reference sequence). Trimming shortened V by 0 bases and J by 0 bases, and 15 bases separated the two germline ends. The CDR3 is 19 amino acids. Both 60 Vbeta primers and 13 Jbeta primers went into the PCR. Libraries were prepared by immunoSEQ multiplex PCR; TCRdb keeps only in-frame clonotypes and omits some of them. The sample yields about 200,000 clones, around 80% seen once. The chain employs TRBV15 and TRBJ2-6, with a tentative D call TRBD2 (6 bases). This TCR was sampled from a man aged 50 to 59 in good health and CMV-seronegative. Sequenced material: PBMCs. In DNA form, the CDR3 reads TGTGCCACCAGCAGAGATCAGGAGGGAGCGCTCTCTGGGGCCAACGTCCTGACTTTC. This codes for CATSRDQEGALSGANVLTF.